Each of the 13 T cell receptor beta chains below was sequenced from the same sample in a study of T cells in localized non-small cell lung cancer. Method: immunoSEQ multiplex PCR; TCRdb's copy keeps in-frame clones and lacks some. The sample consists of around 840 clones, approximately 24% of them appearing once. Sequenced material: lung tumor tissue, taken before any cancer treatment. Receptors originate from a female donor of 60 years or more with stage I lung adenocarcinoma.

The chain joins TRBV19 to TRBJ2-2; tentatively, D is TRBD2 (6 bases). V gave up 5 bases and J gave up 2 bases, with 12 bases separating them. The CDR3 is made up of 15 amino acids. Germline loops: CDR1 LNHDA, CDR2 SQIVND (reference sequence). CDR3 in DNA: TGTGCCAGTAGTCCCGGGACTGTTAACACCGGGGAGCTGTTTTTT. Translating it yields CASSPGTVNTGELFF. Full variable domain (missing parts from reference TRBV19 and TRBJ2-2): DGGITQSPKYLFRKEGQNVTLSCEQNLNHDAMYWYRQDPGQGLRLIYYSQIVNDFQKGDIAEGYSVSREKKESFPLTVTSAQKNPTAFYLCASSPGTVNTGELFFGEGSRLTVL.

Only a few counts were recorded for this clone. This rearrangement joins TRBV9 to TRBJ1-5, with TRBD1 identical over 10 bases. CDR1 and CDR2 (germline): SGDLS, YYNGEE. Unmatched junction bases numbered 7, after V lost 6 bases and J lost 7 bases. The CDR3 runs 14 residues. CDR3 sequence reads: CASTATGGGQPQHF. CDR3 sequence (DNA): TGTGCCAGCACTGCGACAGGGGGCGGGCAGCCCCAGCATTTT.

This chain joins TRBV6-8 and TRBJ2-1; the D gene is possibly TRBD2 (6 bases). This CDR3 has 15 amino acids. Trimming pared 4 bases from V and 4 bases from J, leaving 14 bases between. Germline assignment: CDR1 MNHGY and CDR2 SAAAGT. The CDR3 sequence: CASSSDSGGYNEQFF. For the CDR3, the DNA is TGTGCCAGCAGTTCCGACAGTGGGGGGTACAATGAGCAGTTCTTC.

This clone was seen only a few times. The rearrangement uses TRBV30 and TRBJ1-2; no clear D. This CDR3 has 12 residues. V was pared by 2 bases and J by 6 bases, with 10 bases between. Germline CDR1 reads GTSNPN; CDR2 reads SVGIG (reference sequence). CDR3 loop: CAWSQAPDGYTF. The CDR3 DNA follows: TGTGCCTGGAGTCAAGCTCCGGATGGCTACACCTTC.

The chain is built from TRBV19 and TRBJ2-7; possibly TRBD1 for D (6 bases). Germline V gives CDR1 LNHDA, CDR2 SQIVND (reference sequence). The length of the CDR3 is 13 residues. Trimming cost V 3 bases and J 6 bases, with 12 bases left between them. The CDR3 DNA is TGTGCCAGTAGTATTAACAGGGAACGCGAGCAGTACTTC. It is translated as CASSINREREQYF. Based on the CDR3 plus reference TRBV19 and TRBJ2-7, the full variable domain is DGGITQSPKYLFRKEGQNVTLSCEQNLNHDAMYWYRQDPGQGLRLIYYSQIVNDFQKGDIAEGYSVSREKKESFPLTVTSAQKNPTAFYLCASSINREREQYFGPGTRLTVT.

This sequence joins TRBV12-5 and TRBJ2-7; D possibly corresponds to TRBD2 (5 bases). Germline V gene data show CDR1 as LGHNT and CDR2 as FRNRAP. The CDR3 sequence is 17 residues long. V was cut by 1 base and J by 3 bases, with 19 bases left in between. CDR3 protein: CASGLAPLRGSDYEQYF. CDR3 bases: TGTGCTAGTGGTTTGGCCCCCTTACGGGGTTCAGACTACGAGCAGTACTTC. Looking up the rest from reference TRBV12-5 and TRBJ2-7 gives the full variable domain: DARVTQTPRHKVTEMGQEVTMRCQPILGHNTVFWYRQTMMQGLELLAYFRNRAPLDDSGMPKDRFSAEMPDATLATLKIQPSEPRDSAVYFCASGLAPLRGSDYEQYFGPGTRLTVT.

A few counts support this clone. J is TRBJ2-1 and V is TRBV28; possible D gene TRBD2, 7 bases. This CDR3 spans 15 amino acids. Germline values: CDR1 MDHEN, CDR2 SYDVKM. The V end was cut by 4 bases, the J end by 4 bases, with 14 bases between. CDR3 sequence (DNA): TGTGCCAGCAGTTCCCCGGCGGGGGCTTACAATGAGCAGTTCTTC. Its protein product is CASSSPAGAYNEQFF.

The chain employs TRBV19 and TRBJ2-7; TRBD2 is a possible D gene (6 bases). V was clipped by 3 bases and J by 5 bases, with 17 bases between them. The CDR3 spans 15 residues. The germline gives CDR1 LNHDA, CDR2 SQIVND (reference sequence). The CDR3 protein is CASSIEHGRRNEQYV. The CDR3, as DNA: TGTGCCAGTAGTATCGAGCATGGGAGGAGAAACGAGCAGTACGTC.

The V call is TRBV19, the J call TRBJ1-2; 7 nucleotides line up with TRBD1. J was trimmed by 0 bases and V by 6 bases; bases with no gene match: 7. This CDR3 has 15 amino acids. Germline CDR1 and CDR2: LNHDA and SQIVND (reference sequence). The CDR3 DNA sequence: TGTGCCAGTAGAGCACAGGGGAACCCTAACTATGGCTACACCTTC. Translating it yields CASRAQGNPNYGYTF.

This clone was seen more than once but under ten times. This rearrangement joins TRBV6-8 to TRBJ2-1; 9 positions agree with TRBD1. Trimming cost V 10 bases and J 8 bases; bases outside gene matches: 9. The CDR3 totals 13 residues. Germline assignment: CDR1 MNHGY and CDR2 SAAAGT. This CDR3 reads CAIGRTGDYEQFF. The DNA for the CDR3 is TGTGCCATCGGAAGGACAGGGGACTATGAGCAGTTCTTC.

The rearrangement links TRBV19 to TRBJ2-7; D uncertain. Germline lookup yields CDR1 LNHDA and CDR2 SQIVND (reference sequence). The V gene lost 9 bases and the J gene lost 3 bases, with 21 bases spanning the gap. The CDR3 covers 15 residues. In nucleotides, the CDR3 is TGTGCCAGCAGGCGGTTCCAGGACGGTCGCTACGAGCAGTACGTC. It codes for CASRRFQDGRYEQYV.

V gene TRBV29-1 combines with J gene TRBJ2-7; D tentatively fits TRBD1 or TRBD2 (6 bases each). CDR3 length: 13 residues. Trimming took off 6 bases at V and 3 bases at J, with 15 bases between the two ends. The germline V gene encodes CDR1 SQVTM and CDR2 ANQGSEA. CDR3 in amino acids: CSVRRGEDYEQYF. The CDR3 DNA sequence: TGCAGCGTGCGGAGGGGGGAAGACTACGAGCAGTACTTC.

This clone is medium-sized. This chain connects TRBV11-3 to TRBJ1-3, with D hard to call. The CDR3 loop spans 14 amino acids. V lost 5 bases and J 0 bases, leaving 8 bases between the germline ends. Germline values: CDR1 SGHNT, CDR2 YENEEA. CDR3 sequence reads: CASSPEASGNTIYF. The CDR3 DNA sequence: TGTGCCAGCAGCCCCGAGGCCTCTGGAAACACCATATATTTT.